The 27 T cell receptor beta chains listed next were all sequenced from one sample in a study of molecular identifiers for immune sequencing clone quantification. TCRdb re-called the PCR reads with MiXCR, one entry per CDR3 protein. The data show about 500,000 distinct CDR3 sequences, with approximately 25% seen just once and under 0.85% held by the top ten. Sequenced input: naive CD8+ T cells from blood, with Jurkat cell RNA spiked in. Subset given: FACS-sorted CD8+CD4-CCR7+CD45RA+ naive T cells. These receptors originate from a human donor in good health. Some libraries in this study had Jurkat cell RNA spiked in.

The chain combines TRBV2 with TRBJ2-7; TRBD1 aligns across 7 bases. The ends lost 7 bases at V and 1 base at J; junction bases unmatched: 4. This CDR3 contains 13 residues. Germline V gene sequence: CDR1 SNHLY, CDR2 FYNNEI. The CDR3 region is CASIQGVSYEQYF. CDR3 DNA: TGTGCCAGCATTCAGGGGGTGTCCTACGAGCAGTACTTC.

For this clonotype: A clone one base away is much larger, so this may be a read error. The conserved phenylalanine or tryptophan normally closing the CDR3 is absent here, so this likely arose from a read error. V gene TRBV2 combines with J gene TRBJ1-5, with D tentatively TRBD1 (6 bases). The V end was cut by 6 bases, the J end by 4 bases, with 13 bases between. Germline loops: CDR1 SNHLY, CDR2 FYNNEI. The CDR3 is 14 residues long. In DNA form, the CDR3 reads TGTGCCAGCAGCGGGACACCGAATAATCAGCCCCAGCATCTT. It is translated as CASSGTPNNQPQHL.

The chain uses TRBV20-1 and TRBJ2-2; D gene uncertain. Trimming left V 5 bases short and J 4 bases short, with 11 bases between. CDR1 DFQATT and CDR2 SNEGSKA come from the germline V gene (reference sequence). The CDR3 contains 13 residues. CDR3 in amino acids: CSAFRTLTGELFF. The CDR3 nucleotides are TGCAGTGCTTTTCGTACACTCACCGGGGAGCTGTTTTTT.

This clonotype has a count of ten or more. V usage is TRBV10-3 and J usage is TRBJ2-5; D is ambiguous. The CDR3 loop spans 12 amino acids. The V gene's germline CDR1 is ENHRY and CDR2 SYGVKD. The V and J ends lost 0 bases and 4 bases respectively, with 3 bases between them. CDR3 sequence: CAISESVETQYF. The CDR3 DNA reads TGTGCCATCAGTGAGTCGGTAGAGACCCAGTACTTC.

This clonotype was counted ten times or more. This rearrangement joins TRBV28 to TRBJ2-7; D assignment may be TRBD1 or TRBD2 (6 bases each). The CDR3 totals 12 residues. V was clipped by 2 bases and J by 13 bases, with 15 bases between them. CDR1 MDHEN and CDR2 SYDVKM come from the germline V gene. The CDR3 region has the DNA TGTGCCAGCAGTTTAAGGCGGGGACATTATTACTTC. It is translated as CASSLRRGHYYF.

Comments on this clonotype: The junction shows a germline mismatch at one end, possibly a read error. The chain employs TRBV29-1 and TRBJ2-3; maybe TRBD2 (6 bases). Per the germline V gene, CDR1 is SQVTM and CDR2 is ANQGSEA. The CDR3 loop spans 16 amino acids. The CDR3 protein is CSVEDWTGGQTDPQYF. The CDR3 DNA reads as TGCAGCGTTGAAGACTGGACCGGGGGTCAGACAGATCCGCAGTATTTT.

The V gene is TRBV9, the J gene TRBJ2-7; TRBD2 matches at 9 bases. J was trimmed by 3 bases and V by 0 bases; bases with no gene match: 4. There are 15 residues in the CDR3. Germline CDR1 is SGDLS and CDR2 is YYNGEE. CDR3: CASSVGEREVYEQYF. CDR3 sequence (DNA): TGTGCCAGCAGCGTAGGTGAGCGGGAGGTCTACGAGCAGTACTTC.

This clonotype appeared many times. The V gene is TRBV6-6, the J gene TRBJ1-1; D not certain. Trimming took off 8 bases at V and 0 bases at J, with 19 bases between the two ends. In germline, CDR1 is MNHNY, CDR2 SVGAGI (reference sequence). The CDR3 spans 16 residues. In DNA form, the CDR3 reads TGTGCCAGCTGTACCGTGGGGTTCCCCATGAACACTGAAGCTTTCTTT. Protein: CASCTVGFPMNTEAFF.

This clonotype came up many times. The rearrangement joins TRBV12-3 or TRBV12-4 to TRBJ2-2; 12 bases match TRBD1. V lost 6 bases and J lost 1; bases outside the gene matches: 12. This CDR3 contains 19 residues. The CDR3: CASSSEGTGGARNTGELFF. In DNA form, the CDR3 reads TGTGCCAGCAGCTCAGAGGGGACAGGGGGCGCGAGGAACACCGGGGAGCTGTTTTTT.

For this clonotype: A much larger clone lies a single base off, so this may be a read error. DNA of the CDR3: TGTGCCAGCAACCCTTTCGGCAGGGTGGCCGCTGGGGCCAACGTCCTGACTTTC. It translates to CASNPFGRVAAGANVLTF. The V gene is TRBV7-8, the J gene TRBJ2-6; possible D gene TRBD1, 5 bases. This CDR3 is built from 18 residues. Trimming stripped 7 bases from V and 2 bases from J, with 21 bases between. CDR1 is SGHVS, CDR2 FQNEAQ, per germline.

About this clonotype: This may stem from a read error, because a much larger clone lies one nucleotide away. The CDR3 DNA follows: TGTGCCAGCAGTTGGGGGACAGGGGAAAGTGACGAGCAGTACTTC. Amino acid sequence: CASSWGTGESDEQYF. The chain links TRBV12-3 or TRBV12-4 to TRBJ2-7; 10 bases line up with TRBD1. This CDR3 contains 15 residues. V shed 4 bases, J shed 5 bases, and the junction held 8 bases outside the gene matches.

This clonotype was detected many times. The chain is built from TRBV20-1 and TRBJ1-1, with TRBD1 as a possible D gene (5 bases). CDR3 length equals 10 residues. Germline-derived CDR1 and CDR2 are DFQATT and SNEGSKA (reference sequence). Trimming removed 1 base at V and 10 bases at J, with 7 bases between. The chain's CDR3 is CSARGGAAFF. The DNA of the CDR3 is TGCAGTGCTAGAGGTGGGGCAGCTTTCTTT.

V is TRBV12-3 or TRBV12-4 and J is TRBJ2-3; no definite D call. With 7 bases removed from V and 4 bases from J, the gap between germline ends came to 18 bases. The CDR3 has 15 amino acids. CDR3 sequence: CASTPIVGMADTQYF. For the CDR3, the DNA is TGTGCCAGCACCCCTATCGTGGGGATGGCAGATACGCAGTATTTT.

The chain is built from TRBV7-9 and TRBJ1-3; D is ambiguous. Germline CDR1 is SEHNR and CDR2 is FQNEAQ (reference sequence). CDR3 length: 14 amino acids. V was shortened by 0 bases and J by 1 base, with 4 bases between the two germline ends. CDR3 protein: CASSLATSGNTIYF. The CDR3 DNA sequence: TGTGCCAGCAGCTTAGCCACTTCTGGAAACACCATATATTTT.

This clonotype was seen many times. V is TRBV7-9 and J is TRBJ1-1, with TRBD1 as a possible D gene (6 bases). V gave up 6 bases and J gave up 0 bases, with 20 bases separating them. Germline CDR1 and CDR2: SEHNR and FQNEAQ (reference sequence). The CDR3 is 17 amino acids. This CDR3 reads CASSLLTDSRLNTEAFF. The CDR3 DNA follows: TGTGCCAGCAGTCTACTGACGGACAGCCGACTGAACACTGAAGCTTTCTTT. Full variable domain (missing parts from reference TRBV7-9 and TRBJ1-1): DTGVSQNPRHKITKRGQNVTFRCDPISEHNRLYWYRQTLGQGPEFLTYFQNEAQLEKSRLLSDRFSAERPKGSFSTLEIQRTEQGDSAMYLCASSLLTDSRLNTEAFFGQGTRLTVV.

As concerns this clonotype: The junction does not match germline at one end; this may be a read error. This chain uses TRBV6-5 with TRBJ2-7; no firm D call. The CDR3 totals 13 residues. Germline V gene sequence: CDR1 MNHEY, CDR2 SVGAGI. The CDR3 region has the DNA TGTGCCAGCAGTTACTCTCGCTCCTACGGGCAGTACTTC. As protein: CASSYSRSYGQYF.

The rearrangement joins TRBV4-3 to TRBJ2-3; no clear D gene. The CDR3 runs to 14 residues. The ends were cut back, 0 bases at V and 5 bases at J, with 9 bases in the middle. Looked up from germline, CDR1 is LGHNA and CDR2 is YSLEER. CDR3 sequence reads: CASSQDSTIDTQYF. The CDR3 DNA sequence: TGCGCCAGCAGCCAAGATTCAACAATAGATACGCAGTATTTT.

The CDR3 is CASKGGGDPGTDTQYF. The CDR3 bases are TGTGCCTCGAAAGGGGGCGGAGACCCGGGCACAGATACGCAGTATTTT. The V and J genes are TRBV19 and TRBJ2-3; 7 nucleotides align to TRBD1. Trimming removed 11 bases from V and 1 base from J; junction bases left unmatched: 15. The CDR3 is made up of 16 amino acids. Germline CDR1 is LNHDA and CDR2 is SQIVND (reference sequence). The full variable domain, completed using reference TRBV19 and TRBJ2-3, is DGGITQSPKYLFRKEGQNVTLSCEQNLNHDAMYWYRQDPGQGLRLIYYSQIVNDFQKGDIAEGYSVSREKKESFPLTVTSAQKNPTAFYLCASKGGGDPGTDTQYFGPGTRLTVL.

This clonotype was counted between two and nine times. Here the CDR3 reads CASSPRDSPSFF. The CDR3 nucleotides read TGTGCCAGCAGCCCAAGGGACAGCCCGTCGTTCTTC. The chain recombines TRBV13 with TRBJ2-1, with 7 positions matching TRBD1. Germline assignment: CDR1 PRHDT and CDR2 FYEKMQ (reference sequence). The V gene end was trimmed by 5 bases and the J gene end by 15 bases; junction bases not matched to a gene: 10. This CDR3 is built from 12 residues.

There are many counts of this clonotype. The chain has TRBV5-4 and TRBJ2-7; D gene ambiguous. V was pared by 2 bases and J by 5 bases, with 11 bases between. The germline CDR1 and CDR2 sequences are SGHNT and YYREEE (reference sequence). The CDR3 spans 13 residues. CDR3 loop: CASSFRTGNEQYF. CDR3 DNA sequence: TGTGCCAGCAGCTTCCGGACGGGCAACGAGCAGTACTTC.

This chain connects TRBV20-1 to TRBJ1-1; D remains ambiguous. Germline V gives CDR1 DFQATT, CDR2 SNEGSKA (reference sequence). CDR3 length equals 15 residues. V was clipped by 2 bases and J by 0 bases, with 13 bases between them. This CDR3 reads CSARSIRAMNTEAFF. The CDR3 region has the DNA TGCAGTGCTAGATCGATCCGGGCGATGAACACTGAAGCTTTCTTT.

The chain links TRBV27 to TRBJ1-5; no definite D call. Trimming shortened V by 2 bases and J by 3 bases, and 11 bases separated the two germline ends. CDR1 MNHEY and CDR2 SMNVEV come from the germline V gene (reference sequence). This CDR3 has 15 amino acids. The CDR3 sequence: CASSLTGPVNQPQHF. The CDR3 region has the DNA TGTGCCAGCAGTTTAACGGGTCCAGTCAATCAGCCCCAGCATTTT.

This clonotype was detected a few times. V gene TRBV27 combines with J gene TRBJ2-3; TRBD1 matches 7 bases. The CDR3 sequence is 15 residues long. Germline CDR1 MNHEY, CDR2 SMNVEV (reference sequence). J gave up 3 bases and V 0 bases, and 3 bases lay outside the gene matches. The CDR3, as DNA: TGTGCCAGCAGTTTATCATCGGGACAGACAGATACGCAGTATTTT. Amino acid sequence: CASSLSSGQTDTQYF.

In its sample, this clonotype was seen a few times. At one end the junction does not follow the germline gene, possibly because of a read error. The V call is TRBV3-1, the J call TRBJ2-1, with TRBD2 matching 8 bases. CDR3 length equals 15 residues. In germline, CDR1 is LGHDT, CDR2 YNNKEL (reference sequence). The CDR3 DNA sequence: TGTGCCGGCAGCCAGGCTGTAGCGGGGTACAATGAGCAGTTCTTC. This translates into CAGSQAVAGYNEQFF.

This clonotype was seen repeatedly, ten times or more. The J gene is TRBJ2-2, the V gene TRBV5-1; D gene ambiguous. V shed 6 bases and J shed 2 bases, with 14 bases lying between them. The CDR3 has 15 residues. Germline-derived CDR1 and CDR2 are SGHRS and YFSETQ. CDR3 sequence (DNA): TGCGCCAGCAACCAGCTATCGGATAACACCGGGGAGCTGTTTTTT. Its translation is CASNQLSDNTGELFF.

The chain employs TRBV7-9 and TRBJ2-7; D is tentatively TRBD1 or TRBD2 (5 bases each). Germline CDR1 reads SEHNR; CDR2 reads FQNEAQ (reference sequence). V was clipped by 3 bases and J by 4 bases, with 25 bases between them. This CDR3 region has 18 residues. In DNA form, the CDR3 reads TGTGCCAGCAGCTTTGGGGACCCGGGACGAGGTAACATTTACGAGCAGTACTTC. Its protein is CASSFGDPGRGNIYEQYF.

This clonotype was observed a few times. The chain has TRBV7-9 and TRBJ2-5, with TRBD2 matching 12 bases. The length of the CDR3 is 16 residues. Germline V gives CDR1 SEHNR, CDR2 FQNEAQ (reference sequence). The V gene end was trimmed by 5 bases and the J gene end by 2 bases; junction bases not matched to a gene: 6. In DNA, the CDR3 is TGTGCCAGCAGCCAAACTAGCGGGAGGTATCAAGAGACCCAGTACTTC. Its protein product is CASSQTSGRYQETQYF.